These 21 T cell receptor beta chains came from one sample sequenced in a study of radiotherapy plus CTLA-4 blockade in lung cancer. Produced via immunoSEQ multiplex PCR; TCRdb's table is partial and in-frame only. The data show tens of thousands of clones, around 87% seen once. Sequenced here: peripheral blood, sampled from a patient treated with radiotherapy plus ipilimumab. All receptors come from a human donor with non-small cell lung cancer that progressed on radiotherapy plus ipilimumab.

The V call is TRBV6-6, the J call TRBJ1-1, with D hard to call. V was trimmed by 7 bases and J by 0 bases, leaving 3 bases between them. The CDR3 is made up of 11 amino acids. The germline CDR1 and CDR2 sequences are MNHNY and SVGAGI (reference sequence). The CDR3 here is CASILNTEAFF. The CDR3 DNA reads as TGTGCCAGCATCCTGAACACTGAAGCTTTCTTT.

CDR3 protein: CASSWTDRGNSPLHF. The CDR3 region has the DNA TGTGCCAGCAGCTGGACGGACAGGGGGAATTCACCCCTCCACTTT. J is TRBJ1-6 and V is TRBV5-4; 10 nucleotides match TRBD1. V shed 3 bases, J shed 7 bases, and the junction held 4 bases outside the gene matches. CDR3 size: 15 residues. The germline gives CDR1 SGHNT, CDR2 YYREEE (reference sequence). The complete variable domain, with remaining parts taken from reference TRBV5-4 and TRBJ1-6, reads ETGVTQSPTHLIKTRGQQVTLRCSSQSGHNTVSWYQQALGQGPQFIFQYYREEENGRGNFPPRFSGLQFPNYSSELNVNALELDDSALYLCASSWTDRGNSPLHFGNGTRLTVT.

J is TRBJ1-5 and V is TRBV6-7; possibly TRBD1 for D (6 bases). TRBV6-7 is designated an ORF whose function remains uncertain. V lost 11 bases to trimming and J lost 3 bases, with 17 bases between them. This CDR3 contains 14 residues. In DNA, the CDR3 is TGTGCCCCCTGGGATGGACAGAACAATCAGCCCCAGCATTTT. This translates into CAPWDGQNNQPQHF.

The CDR3 here is CASSQRESTETQYF. The CDR3 coding sequence is TGTGCCAGCAGTCAGCGGGAGAGTACAGAGACCCAGTACTTC. The chain has TRBV27 and TRBJ2-5; 8 bases are shared with TRBD2. Per the germline V gene, CDR1 is MNHEY and CDR2 is SMNVEV (reference sequence). The ends lost 5 bases at V and 4 bases at J; junction bases unmatched: 6. There are 14 residues in the CDR3.

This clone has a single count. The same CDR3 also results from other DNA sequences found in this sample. For the CDR3, the DNA is TGTGCCAGCAGCGTAGGGGGGGTAAACTATGGCTACACCTTC. Translating it yields CASSVGGVNYGYTF. This chain joins TRBV9 and TRBJ1-2, with D perhaps TRBD1 (5 bases). This CDR3 is 14 amino acids long. Germline-derived CDR1 and CDR2 are SGDLS and YYNGEE. V lost 0 bases and J 2 bases, leaving 8 bases between the germline ends.

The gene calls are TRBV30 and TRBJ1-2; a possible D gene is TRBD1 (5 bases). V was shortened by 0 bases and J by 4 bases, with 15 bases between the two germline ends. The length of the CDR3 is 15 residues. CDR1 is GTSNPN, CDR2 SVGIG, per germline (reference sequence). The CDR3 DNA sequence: TGTGCCTGGAGTGTACTCGGGGGGATGGGCTATGGCTACACCTTC. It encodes CAWSVLGGMGYGYTF.

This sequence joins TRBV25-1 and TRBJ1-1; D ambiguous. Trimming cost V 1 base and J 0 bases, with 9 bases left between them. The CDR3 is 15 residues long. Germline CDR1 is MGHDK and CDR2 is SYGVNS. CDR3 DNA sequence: TGTGCCAGCAGTGAATTTGGTACGGTGAACACTGAAGCTTTCTTT. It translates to CASSEFGTVNTEAFF.

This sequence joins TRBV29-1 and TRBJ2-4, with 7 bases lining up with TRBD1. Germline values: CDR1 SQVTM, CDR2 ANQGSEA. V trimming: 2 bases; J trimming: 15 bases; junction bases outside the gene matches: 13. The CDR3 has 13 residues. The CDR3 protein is CSVEQGQAPSLYF. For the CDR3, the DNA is TGCAGCGTTGAACAAGGACAGGCGCCTTCTTTGTACTTC.

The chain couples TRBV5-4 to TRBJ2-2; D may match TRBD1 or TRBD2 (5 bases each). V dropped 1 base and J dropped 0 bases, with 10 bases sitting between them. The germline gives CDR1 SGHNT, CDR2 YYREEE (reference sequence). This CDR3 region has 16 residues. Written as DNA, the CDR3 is TGTGCCAGCAGCTTGTACGGGGCCCCGAACACCGGGGAGCTGTTTTTT. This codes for CASSLYGAPNTGELFF.

The CDR3 sequence is CASRHLAGKTYNEQFF. The CDR3 DNA is TGTGCCAGCAGACATCTAGCGGGGAAGACCTACAATGAGCAGTTCTTC. V is TRBV11-2 and J is TRBJ2-1; 9 nucleotides line up with TRBD2. CDR1 and CDR2 from the germline V gene are SGHAT and FQNNGV. The trim removed 6 bases at V and 2 bases at J, leaving 8 bases unmatched. The CDR3 runs 16 residues.

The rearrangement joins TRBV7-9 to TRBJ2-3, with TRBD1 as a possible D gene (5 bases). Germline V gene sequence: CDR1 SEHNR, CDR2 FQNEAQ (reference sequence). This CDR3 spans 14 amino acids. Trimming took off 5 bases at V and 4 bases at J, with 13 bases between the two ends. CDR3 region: CASSAMQGPDTQYF. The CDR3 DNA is TGTGCCAGCAGCGCAATGCAGGGCCCAGATACGCAGTATTTT.

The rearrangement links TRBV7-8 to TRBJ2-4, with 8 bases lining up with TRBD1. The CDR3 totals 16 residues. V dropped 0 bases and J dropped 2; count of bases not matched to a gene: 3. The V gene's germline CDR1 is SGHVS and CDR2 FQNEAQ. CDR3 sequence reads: CASSLATGGTKNIQYF. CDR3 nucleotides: TGTGCCAGCAGCTTAGCCACAGGGGGGACCAAAAACATTCAGTACTTC.

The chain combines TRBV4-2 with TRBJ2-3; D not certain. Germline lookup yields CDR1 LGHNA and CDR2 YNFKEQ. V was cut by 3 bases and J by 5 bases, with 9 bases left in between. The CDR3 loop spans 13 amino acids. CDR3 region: CASSQLLLDTQYF. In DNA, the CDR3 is TGTGCCAGCAGCCAGTTGTTGTTAGATACGCAGTATTTT.

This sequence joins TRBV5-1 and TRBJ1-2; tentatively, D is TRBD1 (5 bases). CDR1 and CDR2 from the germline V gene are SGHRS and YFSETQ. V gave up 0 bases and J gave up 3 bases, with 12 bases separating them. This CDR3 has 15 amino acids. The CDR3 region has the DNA TGCGCCAGCAGCTTGGGGAGGACACCCGACTATGGCTACACCTTC. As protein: CASSLGRTPDYGYTF.

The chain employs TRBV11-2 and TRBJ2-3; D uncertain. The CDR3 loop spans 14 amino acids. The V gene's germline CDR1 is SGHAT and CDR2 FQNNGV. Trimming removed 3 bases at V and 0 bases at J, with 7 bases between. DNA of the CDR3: TGTGCCAGCAGCTTCGGCACTAGCACAGATACGCAGTATTTT. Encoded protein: CASSFGTSTDTQYF.

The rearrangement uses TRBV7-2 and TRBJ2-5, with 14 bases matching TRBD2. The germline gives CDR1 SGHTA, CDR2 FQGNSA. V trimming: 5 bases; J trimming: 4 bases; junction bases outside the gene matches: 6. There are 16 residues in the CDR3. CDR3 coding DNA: TGTGCCAGCAGCAGGACTAGCGGGGGGCCGGGAGAGACCCAGTACTTC. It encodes CASSRTSGGPGETQYF.

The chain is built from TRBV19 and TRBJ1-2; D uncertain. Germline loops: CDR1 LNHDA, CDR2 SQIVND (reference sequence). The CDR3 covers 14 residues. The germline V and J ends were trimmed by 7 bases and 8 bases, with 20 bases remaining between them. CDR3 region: CASTTGHVTGGYTF. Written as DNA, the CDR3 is TGTGCCAGTACGACGGGCCACGTCACGGGGGGCTACACCTTC.

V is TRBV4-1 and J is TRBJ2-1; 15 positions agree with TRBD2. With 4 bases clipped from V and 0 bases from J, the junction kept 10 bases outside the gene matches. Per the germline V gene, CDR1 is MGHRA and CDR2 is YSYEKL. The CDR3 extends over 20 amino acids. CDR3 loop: CASSPMGTSGGLRSYNEQFF. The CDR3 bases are TGCGCCAGCAGCCCCATGGGGACTAGCGGGGGGCTTCGCTCCTACAATGAGCAGTTCTTC.

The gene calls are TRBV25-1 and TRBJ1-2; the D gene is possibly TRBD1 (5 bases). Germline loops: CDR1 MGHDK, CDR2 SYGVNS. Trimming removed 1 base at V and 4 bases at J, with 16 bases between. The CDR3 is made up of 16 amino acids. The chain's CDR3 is CASSESGTTAIYGYTF. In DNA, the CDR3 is TGTGCCAGCAGTGAATCCGGGACCACCGCAATCTATGGCTACACCTTC.

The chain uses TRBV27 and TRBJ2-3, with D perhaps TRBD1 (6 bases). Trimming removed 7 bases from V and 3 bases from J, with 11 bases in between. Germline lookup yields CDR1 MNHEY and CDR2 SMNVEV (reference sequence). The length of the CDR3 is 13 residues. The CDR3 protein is CASTFTGTDTQYF. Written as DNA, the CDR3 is TGTGCCAGCACCTTCACAGGGACAGATACGCAGTATTTT.

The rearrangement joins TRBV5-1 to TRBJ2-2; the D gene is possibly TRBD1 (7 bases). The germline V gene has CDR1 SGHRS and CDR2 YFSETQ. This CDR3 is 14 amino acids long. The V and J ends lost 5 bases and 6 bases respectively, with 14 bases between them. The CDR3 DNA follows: TGCGCCAGCAGTGGCCAGGGGGGCGCCGGGGAGCTGTTTTTT. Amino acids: CASSGQGGAGELFF.